Listed below are T cell receptor beta chains from one sample, sequenced in a study of shared clonotypes between healthy human individuals. Using immunoSEQ multiplex PCR, the repertoire was profiled, and TCRdb retains in-frame clones only, with some absent. The sample consists of over 400,000 clones, about 72% of them appearing once. The sample taken for sequencing was PBMCs. The receptors shown here come from a woman aged 40 to 50 in good health. Some clones in this sample may be carry-over from other donors' samples. The CDR3 runs from the conserved cysteine through the conserved F or W. Size values are once, few and many counts, or a class for expanded clones, and some rows have none.

>.|TRBV7-6|TRBJ1-1
CASSSRTGGEAFF
>.|TRBV7-2|TRBJ2-3
CASSFGDPMSTQYF
>few|TRBV2|TRBJ1-1
CASDRSIMNTEAFF
>few|TRBV5-1|TRBJ2-2
CASSLFTSANTGELFF
>.|TRBV11-2|TRBJ1-4
CASSWQGARREKLFF
>once|TRBV29-1|TRBJ2-1
CSVDEGGVNEQFF
>.|TRBV5-1|TRBJ1-3
CASRPGNGGNTIYF
>.|TRBV5-1|TRBJ2-1
CASSLDIENEQFF
>.|TRBV30|TRBJ1-2
CAWSAVAPGVGYGYTF
>.|TRBV2|TRBJ2-7
CASSEQTGPSYEQYF
>few|TRBV7-3|TRBJ2-1
CASSLEGGGPYEQFF
>.|TRBV5-4|TRBJ2-3
CASSLGQGLGTDTQYF
>.|TRBV29-1|TRBJ2-1
CSVKKGAEQFF
>few|TRBV5-8|TRBJ1-2
CASSPRRGFNYGYTF
>.|TRBV9|TRBJ2-1
CASSPRNDLSYNEQFF
>.|TRBV19|TRBJ1-2
CASSIDVGDGYTF
>.|TRBV4-3|TRBJ2-2
CASSQGTGGRSGELFF
>.|TRBV29-1|TRBJ2-7
CSVEVGSAYEQYF
>.|TRBV5-1|TRBJ2-7
CASSSQTGTEQYF
>.|TRBV27|TRBJ2-7
CASSPRRGVSGSWYEQYF
>few|TRBV28|TRBJ1-2
CASSLRLNGYTF
>.|TRBV19|TRBJ2-1
CASKIGRAAGNEQFF
>.|TRBV29-1|TRBJ1-4
CSAGLQGTNEKLFF
>.|TRBV7-9|TRBJ1-1
CASSSTRDRQLFGEAFF
>.|TRBV5-6|TRBJ1-3
CASSTYGNTIYF
>.|TRBV11-3|TRBJ2-1
CASSPEGTSSHEQFF
>.|TRBV19|TRBJ2-7
CASASGRSSYEQYF
>.|TRBV9|TRBJ1-3
CASSVEPGSAERNTIYF
>.|TRBV11-2|TRBJ2-5
CASSLGAGVETQYF
>.|TRBV7-9|TRBJ2-1
CASSLTFRFSNEQFF
>once|TRBV4-2|TRBJ1-1
CASSQVHSNKNTEAFF
>.|TRBV27|TRBJ2-7
CASSPQIPTGGYEQYF
>.|TRBV18|TRBJ2-5
CASSPRQGEGETQYF
>.|TRBV9|TRBJ2-2
CASSASGAGGELFF
>.|TRBV28|TRBJ1-2
CASISPGAGEDGYTF
>.|TRBV5-1|TRBJ2-1
CASSSRTEYNEQFF
>.|TRBV5-1|TRBJ2-1
CASSLDGRAYNEQFF
>once|TRBV19|TRBJ2-7
CASSIGGGAYEQYF
>.|TRBV30|TRBJ2-1
CAWKSIAGGQGVWDEQFF
>.|TRBV7-9|TRBJ1-1
CASRSPARVTEAFF
>.|TRBV2|TRBJ2-1
CASNTEYNEQFF
>.|TRBV5-1|TRBJ2-7
CASSLGGDSIDYF
>.|TRBV10-2|TRBJ2-7
CASELAGGRYEQYF
>.|TRBV11-1|TRBJ2-7
CASSSSRTSYEQYF
>once|TRBV7-9|TRBJ1-2
CASSLGGVVDF
>.|TRBV5-1|TRBJ2-7
CASSLGLAGFEQYF
>.|TRBV4-1|TRBJ2-5
CASSQDSGPIEETQYF
>.|TRBV19|TRBJ2-3
CASRTGPTDTQYF
>few|TRBV7-9|TRBJ2-6
CASSRWGGEASGANVLTF
>.|TRBV7-2|TRBJ1-2
CASSLSWTENYGYTF
>.|TRBV29-1|.
CSVAMTGASGEQYF
>.|TRBV7-8|TRBJ2-1
CASSLWLSEGTSYNEQFF
>.|TRBV29-1|.
CSAGLAGGYEQYF
>once|TRBV7-6|TRBJ2-5
CASSPPRETQYF
>.|TRBV7-9|TRBJ2-6
CASEKDRVSGANVLTF
>.|TRBV4-2|TRBJ2-5
CASSPTGTSGRVETQYF
>.|TRBV11-2|TRBJ2-2
CASSLWASGEGTGELFF